This is a list of T cell receptor beta chains from one sample in a study of cytomegalovirus exposure and HLA in healthy donors. Sequenced by immunoSEQ multiplex PCR; TCRdb stores in-frame clones only, minus some. The sample has over 120,000 clones; over 80% are singletons. The source material was PBMCs. These receptors came from a man between 18 and 29 years old in good health and CMV-seropositive. CDR3s include the opening cysteine and the closing phenylalanine or tryptophan. A D gene is named only where the DNA matches it firmly. Clone size is stated in some rows and not others, as once, few, many or a class when expanded.

v_gene: TRBV7-6
j_gene: TRBJ2-1
d_gene: -
abundance: -
CDR3nt: TGTGCCAGCAGCTTGGGGGACTCCAATGAGCAGTTCTTC
CDR3aa: CASSLGDSNEQFF

v_gene: TRBV5-1
j_gene: TRBJ1-1
d_gene: -
abundance: -
CDR3nt: TGCGCCAGCAGCTTGGAACGGGTCCCCACTGAAGCTTTCTTT
CDR3aa: CASSLERVPTEAFF

v_gene: TRBV2
j_gene: TRBJ2-7
d_gene: -
abundance: -
CDR3nt: TGTGCCAGCATGAAAACAGGCGGCTCACCTTCCTACGAGCAGTACTTC
CDR3aa: CASMKTGGSPSYEQYF

v_gene: TRBV5-1
j_gene: TRBJ1-2
d_gene: TRBD1
abundance: -
CDR3nt: TGCGCCAGCAGCCCCTTTGGACAGGGATCCGAGGGCTACACCTTC
CDR3aa: CASSPFGQGSEGYTF

v_gene: TRBV5-1
j_gene: TRBJ2-7
d_gene: -
abundance: -
CDR3nt: TGCGCCAGCAGCCCGACCTTGTTGGAGGAGCAGTACTTC
CDR3aa: CASSPTLLEEQYF

v_gene: TRBV27
j_gene: TRBJ2-7
d_gene: -
abundance: -
CDR3nt: TGTGCCAGCAGTCCAATCGGGGGATACCAACTCTACGAGCAGTACTTC
CDR3aa: CASSPIGGYQLYEQYF

v_gene: TRBV7-9
j_gene: TRBJ1-1
d_gene: -
abundance: -
CDR3nt: TGTGCCAGCAGCTTAAGCGGGGGCACTGAAGCTTTCTTT
CDR3aa: CASSLSGGTEAFF

v_gene: TRBV7-9
j_gene: TRBJ2-5
d_gene: TRBD2
abundance: -
CDR3nt: TGTGCCAGCAGCTTAAGGCGGGGGAATGGAATCCCAGGAGATCGAGCGTACTTC
CDR3aa: CASSLRRGNGIPGDRAYF

v_gene: TRBV6-5
j_gene: TRBJ1-1
d_gene: -
abundance: -
CDR3nt: TGTGCCAGCACCCTCTCCAGGTTTGGGACTGAAGCTTTCTTT
CDR3aa: CASTLSRFGTEAFF

v_gene: TRBV27
j_gene: TRBJ2-7
d_gene: TRBD1
abundance: -
CDR3nt: TGTGCCAGCAGTTTCCTCACGACAGGGACCTCCAACGAGCAGTACTTC
CDR3aa: CASSFLTTGTSNEQYF

v_gene: TRBV13
j_gene: TRBJ2-7
d_gene: -
abundance: once
CDR3nt: TGTGCCAGCAGCTTAGGGGGGCGATCCTCCTACGAGCAGTACTTC
CDR3aa: CASSLGGRSSYEQYF

v_gene: TRBV5-6
j_gene: TRBJ2-2
d_gene: -
abundance: -
CDR3nt: TGTGCCAGCAGCTCTGGCGGGGGCCCCACCGGGGAGCTGTTTTTT
CDR3aa: CASSSGGGPTGELFF

v_gene: TRBV15
j_gene: TRBJ1-2
d_gene: -
abundance: once
CDR3nt: TGTGCCACCAGCATCGCCGGGAGGCCTAACTATGGCTACACCTTC
CDR3aa: CATSIAGRPNYGYTF

v_gene: TRBV25-1
j_gene: TRBJ2-7
d_gene: TRBD2
abundance: few
CDR3nt: TGTGCCAGCGGTACTAGCGGCTCCTACGAGCAGTACTTC
CDR3aa: CASGTSGSYEQYF

v_gene: TRBV5-1
j_gene: TRBJ1-2
d_gene: -
abundance: once
CDR3nt: TGCGCCAGCAGCTTACGCGGGGACGGAAGCTATGGCTACACCTTC
CDR3aa: CASSLRGDGSYGYTF

v_gene: TRBV6-5
j_gene: TRBJ2-7
d_gene: -
abundance: -
CDR3nt: TGTGCCAGCAGGAGGTACTACGAGCAGTACTTC
CDR3aa: CASRRYYEQYF

v_gene: TRBV28
j_gene: TRBJ1-5
d_gene: TRBD1
abundance: -
CDR3nt: TGTGCCAGCAGTCTGACAGGGACCCTTGGCAATCAGCCCCAGCATTTT
CDR3aa: CASSLTGTLGNQPQHF